One sample yielded the 26 T cell receptor beta chains listed below, sequenced in a study of graft-versus-host responses after intestinal transplantation. Their recognized antigens are unknown. The table came from immunoSEQ multiplex PCR; TCRdb's copy has only in-frame clones and leaves some out. The data contain tens of thousands of clones, roughly 91% of them singletons. Material: unstimulated CD8+ T cells sorted from spleen or lymph node cells, obtained before intestinal transplant. The receptors stem from a human donor who received an intestinal transplant.

The J gene is TRBJ1-2, the V gene TRBV10-3, with 7 nucleotides matching TRBD1. The V segment lost 7 bases and the J segment 3 bases; nucleotides outside the gene matches: 11. Germline lookup yields CDR1 ENHRY and CDR2 SYGVKD. The CDR3 runs to 15 residues. CDR3 nucleotide sequence: TGTGCCATCAAACCTACAGGGGATGGGGACTATGGCTACACCTTC. It encodes CAIKPTGDGDYGYTF.

The chain combines TRBV9 with TRBJ2-1, with 7 nucleotides matching TRBD1. The ends lost 0 bases at V and 3 bases at J; junction bases unmatched: 3. The CDR3 is made up of 15 amino acids. Germline values: CDR1 SGDLS, CDR2 YYNGEE. CDR3 bases: TGTGCCAGCAGCGTAGCTGGGACAGACTACAATGAGCAGTTCTTC. Its protein is CASSVAGTDYNEQFF.

V and J are TRBV4-1 and TRBJ1-4; the D is unclear. Between the trimmed V and J ends, which lost 2 bases and 8 bases, there was a span of 9 bases. CDR1 and CDR2 (germline): MGHRA, YSYEKL. This CDR3 comprises 13 residues. The CDR3 region is CASSQILGEKLFF. The CDR3, as DNA: TGCGCCAGCAGCCAAATACTCGGGGAAAAACTGTTTTTT.

This clone is a singleton in its sample. The rearrangement uses TRBV7-9 and TRBJ1-3, with 8 bases aligning to TRBD1. The V segment lost 8 bases and the J segment 0 bases; nucleotides outside the gene matches: 12. The germline V gene encodes CDR1 SEHNR and CDR2 FQNEAQ (reference sequence). The CDR3 is 17 amino acids. CDR3 coding DNA: TGTGCCAGCGTTGAGACGGGACAGGCCAACTCTGGAAACACCATATATTTT. It specifies CASVETGQANSGNTIYF.

This clone was counted between two and nine times. The chain is built from TRBV13 and TRBJ2-7, with D perhaps TRBD2 (5 bases). V lost 0 bases and J lost 6, with 12 bases in between. Germline values: CDR1 PRHDT, CDR2 FYEKMQ (reference sequence). This CDR3 comprises 14 residues. The CDR3 nucleotides are TGTGCCAGCAGCTTAGGGAGGGTACGTACCGAGCAGTACTTC. Its translation is CASSLGRVRTEQYF.

This clone was picked up a small number of times. This chain uses TRBV6-5 with TRBJ1-6; 7 bases map to TRBD1. The CDR3 is 14 residues long. Germline-derived CDR1 and CDR2 are MNHEY and SVGAGI. Unmatched junction bases numbered 2, after V lost 0 bases and J lost 9 bases. CDR3 region: CASSYSGGGSPLHF. The DNA for the CDR3 is TGTGCCAGCAGTTACTCAGGGGGCGGTTCACCCCTCCACTTT.

J is TRBJ2-7 and V is TRBV13; D is possibly TRBD2 (7 bases). V was shortened by 7 bases and J by 9 bases, with 22 bases between the two germline ends. Germline CDR1 PRHDT, CDR2 FYEKMQ (reference sequence). CDR3 length equals 14 residues. The CDR3 coding sequence is TGTGCCAGCACCTCGAGGGGGGGCATGCTTGGGCAGTACTTC. Its protein product is CASTSRGGMLGQYF. Combining the CDR3 with reference TRBV13 and TRBJ2-7 gives the whole variable domain AAGVIQSPRHLIKEKRETATLKCYPIPRHDTVYWYQQGPGQDPQFLISFYEKMQSDKGSIPDRFSAQQFSDYHSELNMSSLELGDSALYFCASTSRGGMLGQYFGPGTRLTVT.

The chain carries TRBV27 and TRBJ2-3, with TRBD2 identical over 13 bases. Germline-derived CDR1 and CDR2 are MNHEY and SMNVEV (reference sequence). Trimming cost V 10 bases and J 5 bases; bases outside gene matches: 9. The CDR3 totals 15 residues. Here the CDR3 DNA reads TGTGCCACCAGCAGGACTAGCGGGGGTTTAGATACGCAGTATTTT. Translation: CATSRTSGGLDTQYF.

The rearrangement uses TRBV5-4 and TRBJ2-1; 7 positions match TRBD1. The V gene end was trimmed by 4 bases and the J gene end by 3 bases; junction bases not matched to a gene: 7. This CDR3 is built from 15 residues. Germline V lookup: CDR1 SGHNT, CDR2 YYREEE (reference sequence). CDR3: CASSPEGTVYNEQFF. The CDR3 DNA follows: TGTGCCAGCAGCCCCGAAGGGACAGTCTACAATGAGCAGTTCTTC.

The J gene is TRBJ1-1, the V gene TRBV6-6, with a tentative D call TRBD1 (6 bases). Germline CDR1 reads MNHNY; CDR2 reads SVGAGI (reference sequence). Trimming took 8 bases from V and 3 from J, leaving 10 bases between them. There are 12 residues in the CDR3. As DNA, the CDR3 is TGTGCCAGCGGGGGGGCGGACACTGAAGCTTTCTTT. This translates into CASGGADTEAFF.

The V call is TRBV11-2, the J call TRBJ2-1, with D possibly being TRBD1 (5 bases). This CDR3 has 15 amino acids. V lost 8 bases and J lost 0, with 14 bases in between. CDR1 and CDR2 (germline): SGHAT, FQNNGV. The chain's CDR3 is CASGAQYSSYNEQFF. As DNA, the CDR3 is TGTGCCAGCGGGGCCCAATATAGCTCCTACAATGAGCAGTTCTTC.

J is TRBJ2-1 and V is TRBV7-2, with D maybe TRBD1 (5 bases). The V end lost 9 bases, the J end lost 2 bases, and 11 bases lay between the germline ends. Germline CDR1 is SGHTA and CDR2 is FQGNSA. CDR3 length: 13 amino acids. CDR3 region: CASQGRPYNEQFF. DNA of the CDR3: TGTGCCAGTCAGGGCAGACCCTACAATGAGCAGTTCTTC.

The genes are TRBV6-6 and TRBJ2-7; D remains unclear. Germline CDR1 reads MNHNY; CDR2 reads SVGAGI (reference sequence). The CDR3 has 13 residues. V lost 7 bases, J lost 0 bases, and 10 bases lay in between. This CDR3 is CASTGSNSYEQYF. In nucleotides, the CDR3 is TGTGCCAGCACTGGCTCCAACTCCTACGAGCAGTACTTC.

The genes are TRBV13 and TRBJ1-1; a possible D gene is TRBD1 (5 bases). The germline CDR1 and CDR2 sequences are PRHDT and FYEKMQ (reference sequence). There are 13 residues in the CDR3. V was cut by 1 base and J by 4 bases, with 7 bases left in between. The CDR3 here is CASSLAGGTEAFF. Here the CDR3 DNA reads TGTGCCAGCAGCTTAGCGGGGGGCACTGAAGCTTTCTTT.

The J gene is TRBJ1-1, the V gene TRBV29-1; unclear D gene. The CDR3 sequence is 10 residues long. Deletions cut 5 bases from V and 5 bases from J, with 6 bases between. CDR1 and CDR2 from the germline V gene are SQVTM and ANQGSEA. The chain's CDR3 is CSVIVTEAFF. CDR3 in DNA: TGCAGCGTTATTGTAACTGAAGCTTTCTTT.

This clone is a singleton in its sample. This chain connects TRBV7-8 to TRBJ1-1; 9 positions match TRBD1. CDR1 and CDR2 (germline): SGHVS, FQNEAQ. The V and J ends lost 8 bases and 3 bases, in that order; junction bases with no gene match: 19. The CDR3 contains 18 residues. The CDR3 loop is CASRRVGQGGPGYTEAFF. In DNA form, the CDR3 reads TGTGCCAGCCGCCGTGTGGGACAGGGCGGTCCGGGGTACACTGAAGCTTTCTTT.

This chain joins TRBV7-9 and TRBJ2-5, with D maybe TRBD2 (5 bases). Per the germline V gene, CDR1 is SEHNR and CDR2 is FQNEAQ (reference sequence). CDR3 length equals 13 residues. Trimming shortened V by 5 bases and J by 1 base, and 8 bases separated the two germline ends. CDR3 sequence (DNA): TGTGCCAGCAGCCCGACTATCCAAGAGACCCAGTACTTC. As protein: CASSPTIQETQYF.

For this clone: An end of the junction differs from the germline gene, which may be a read error. The chain combines TRBV7-7 with TRBJ2-7; 7 nucleotides align to TRBD1. Germline-derived CDR1 and CDR2 are SSHAT and FNYEAQ (reference sequence). The CDR3 runs 13 residues. The CDR3 DNA sequence: TGTGCTAGCAGCCAAGGGACAGATAACGAGCAGTACTTC. Its translation is CASSQGTDNEQYF.

The rearrangement joins TRBV29-1 to TRBJ1-1; D gene uncertain. The CDR3 is made up of 14 amino acids. V was pared by 4 bases and J by 7 bases, with 19 bases between. CDR1 SQVTM and CDR2 ANQGSEA come from the germline V gene. The DNA of the CDR3 is TGCAGCGTTGCGGGAATCGGTGATACGGATGAAGCTTTCTTT. Translation: CSVAGIGDTDEAFF.

The V call is TRBV5-5, the J call TRBJ1-2; 8 positions match TRBD1. Per the germline V gene, CDR1 is SGHKS and CDR2 is YYEKEE (reference sequence). Trimming removed 2 bases from V and 3 bases from J; junction bases left unmatched: 3. The CDR3 covers 14 residues. CDR3 amino acids: CASSLRTGHYGYTF. As DNA, the CDR3 is TGTGCCAGCAGCTTACGGACAGGGCACTATGGCTACACCTTC.

The chain carries TRBV6-6 and TRBJ1-5; a weak D match, TRBD1 (6 bases). V was shortened by 0 bases and J by 5 bases, with 11 bases between the two germline ends. The CDR3 has 15 amino acids. Germline V gene lookup returns CDR1 MNHNY and CDR2 SVGAGI (reference sequence). CDR3 in amino acids: CASSYSTQGYQPQHF. CDR3 nucleotide sequence: TGTGCCAGCAGTTACTCCACCCAGGGGTATCAGCCCCAGCATTTT.

V usage is TRBV4-1 and J usage is TRBJ2-7; D perhaps matches TRBD1 (5 bases). CDR3 length: 16 residues. The V gene lost 1 base and the J gene lost 2 bases, with 15 bases spanning the gap. Per germline, CDR1 MGHRA and CDR2 YSYEKL. The CDR3 spells CASSQGWGVQTYEQYF. The CDR3 bases are TGCGCCAGCAGCCAAGGGTGGGGCGTTCAAACCTACGAGCAGTACTTC.

V is TRBV10-3 and J is TRBJ1-1; D call uncertain. In germline, CDR1 is ENHRY, CDR2 SYGVKD. The CDR3 spans 13 residues. V was shortened by 6 bases and J by 2 bases, with 10 bases between the two germline ends. The CDR3 loop reads CAIREERNTEAFF. The CDR3 DNA sequence: TGTGCCATCAGGGAGGAGCGTAACACTGAAGCTTTCTTT.

The chain has TRBV10-3 and TRBJ2-7, with TRBD2 matching 7 bases. The CDR3 covers 12 residues. The V segment lost 4 bases and the J segment 7 bases; nucleotides outside the gene matches: 4. The V gene's germline CDR1 is ENHRY and CDR2 SYGVKD. Written as DNA, the CDR3 is TGTGCCATCAGTGGCGGGAGTTGGGAGCAGTACTTC. It translates to CAISGGSWEQYF.

This clone is medium-sized (0.01 to 0.1%). The rearrangement links TRBV4-1 to TRBJ2-7; TRBD2 agrees at 8 bases. Germline-derived CDR1 and CDR2 are MGHRA and YSYEKL. J gave up 3 bases and V 4 bases, and 2 bases lay outside the gene matches. The CDR3 totals 13 residues. DNA for the CDR3: TGCGCCAGCAGCCCGACTAGCGTCTACGAGCAGTACTTC. It yields the protein CASSPTSVYEQYF.

The chain uses TRBV7-6 and TRBJ2-1; 7 positions agree with TRBD2. There are 15 residues in the CDR3. CDR1 and CDR2 from the germline V gene are SGHVS and FNYEAQ. V gave up 5 bases and J gave up 5 bases; unmatched junction bases: 9. The CDR3 DNA sequence: TGTGCCAGCAGCGGCCCCCTAGCGGTCCACAATGAGCAGTTCTTC. Amino acid sequence: CASSGPLAVHNEQFF.